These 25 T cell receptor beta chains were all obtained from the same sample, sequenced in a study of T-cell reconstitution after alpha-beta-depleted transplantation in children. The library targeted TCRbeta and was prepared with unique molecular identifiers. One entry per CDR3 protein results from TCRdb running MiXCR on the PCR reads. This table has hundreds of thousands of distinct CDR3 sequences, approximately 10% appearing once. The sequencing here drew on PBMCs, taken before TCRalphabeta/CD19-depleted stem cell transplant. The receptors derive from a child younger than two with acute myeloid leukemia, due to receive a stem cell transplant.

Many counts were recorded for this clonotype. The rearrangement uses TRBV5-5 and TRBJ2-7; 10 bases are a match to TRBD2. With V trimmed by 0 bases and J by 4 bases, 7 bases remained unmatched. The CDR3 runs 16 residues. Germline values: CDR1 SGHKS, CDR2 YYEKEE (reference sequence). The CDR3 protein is CASSLAGTSALYEQYF. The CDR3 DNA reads TGTGCCAGCAGCTTGGCCGGGACTAGCGCCTTGTACGAGCAGTACTTC.

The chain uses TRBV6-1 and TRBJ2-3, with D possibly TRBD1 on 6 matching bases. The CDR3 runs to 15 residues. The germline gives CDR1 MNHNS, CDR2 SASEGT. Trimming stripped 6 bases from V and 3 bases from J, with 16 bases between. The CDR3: CASSQGPSSTDTQYF. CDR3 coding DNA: TGTGCCAGCAGCCAGGGGCCCTCATCTACAGATACGCAGTATTTT.

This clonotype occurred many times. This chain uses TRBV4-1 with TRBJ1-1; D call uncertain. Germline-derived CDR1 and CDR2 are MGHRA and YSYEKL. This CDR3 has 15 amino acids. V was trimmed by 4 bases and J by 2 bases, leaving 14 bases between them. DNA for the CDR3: TGCGCCAGCAGCCCGGGAAGAGGAAAAAACACTGAAGCTTTCTTT. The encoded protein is CASSPGRGKNTEAFF.

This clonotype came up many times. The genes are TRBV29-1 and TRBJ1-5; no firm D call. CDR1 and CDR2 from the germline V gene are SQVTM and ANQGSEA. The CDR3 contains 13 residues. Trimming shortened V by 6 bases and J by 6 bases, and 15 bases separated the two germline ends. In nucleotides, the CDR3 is TGCAGCGTGCGTTCGGATAATAGTCAGCCCCAGCATTTT. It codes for CSVRSDNSQPQHF.

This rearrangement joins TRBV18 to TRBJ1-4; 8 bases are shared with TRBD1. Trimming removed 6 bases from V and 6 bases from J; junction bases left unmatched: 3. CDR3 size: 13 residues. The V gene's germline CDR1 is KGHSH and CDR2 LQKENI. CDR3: CASSLGQDEKLFF. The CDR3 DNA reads TGTGCCAGCTCCCTGGGACAGGATGAAAAACTGTTTTTT.

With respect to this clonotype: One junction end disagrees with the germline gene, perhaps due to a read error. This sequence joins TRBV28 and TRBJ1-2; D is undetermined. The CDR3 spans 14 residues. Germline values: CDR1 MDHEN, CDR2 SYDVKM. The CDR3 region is CASSFDPPNYDYTF. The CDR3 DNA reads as TGTGCCAGCAGTTTCGACCCGCCTAACTATGACTACACCTTC.

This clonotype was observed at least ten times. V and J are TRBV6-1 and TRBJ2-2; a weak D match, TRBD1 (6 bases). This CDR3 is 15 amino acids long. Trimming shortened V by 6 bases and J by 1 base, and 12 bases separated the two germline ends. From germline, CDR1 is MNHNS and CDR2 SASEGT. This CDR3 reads CASSPWDKNTGELFF. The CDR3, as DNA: TGTGCCAGCAGCCCCTGGGACAAGAACACCGGGGAGCTGTTTTTT.

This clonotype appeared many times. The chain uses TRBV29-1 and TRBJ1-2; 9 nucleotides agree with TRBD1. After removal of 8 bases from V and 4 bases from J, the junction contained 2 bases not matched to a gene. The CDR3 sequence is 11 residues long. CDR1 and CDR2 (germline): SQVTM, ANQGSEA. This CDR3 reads CSPDRGYGYTF. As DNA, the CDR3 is TGCAGCCCGGACAGGGGCTATGGCTACACCTTC. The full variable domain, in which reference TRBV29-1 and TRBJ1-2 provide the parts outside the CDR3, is SAVISQKPSRDICQRGTSLTIQCQVDSQVTMMFWYRQQPGQSLTLIATANQGSEATYESGFVIDKFPISRPNLTFSTLTVSNMSPEDSSIYLCSPDRGYGYTFGSGTRLTVV.

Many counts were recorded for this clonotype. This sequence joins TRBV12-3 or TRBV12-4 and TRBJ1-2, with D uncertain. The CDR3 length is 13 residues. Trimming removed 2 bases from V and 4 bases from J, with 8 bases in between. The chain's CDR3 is CASSLRGFYGYTF. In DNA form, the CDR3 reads TGTGCCAGCAGTTTACGCGGTTTCTATGGCTACACCTTC.

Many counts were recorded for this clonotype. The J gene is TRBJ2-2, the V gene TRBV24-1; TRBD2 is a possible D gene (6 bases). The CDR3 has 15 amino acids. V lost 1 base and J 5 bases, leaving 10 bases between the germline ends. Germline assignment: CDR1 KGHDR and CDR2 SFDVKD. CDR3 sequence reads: CATSDLPGGTGELFF. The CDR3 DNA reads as TGTGCCACCAGTGATTTACCCGGGGGTACCGGGGAGCTGTTTTTT.

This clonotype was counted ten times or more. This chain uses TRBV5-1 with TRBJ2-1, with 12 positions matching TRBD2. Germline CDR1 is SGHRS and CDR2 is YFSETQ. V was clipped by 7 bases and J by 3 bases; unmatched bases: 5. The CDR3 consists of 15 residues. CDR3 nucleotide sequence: TGCGCCAGCCTCCGACTAGCGGGGGTCTACAATGAGCAGTTCTTC. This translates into CASLRLAGVYNEQFF.

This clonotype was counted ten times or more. CDR3 in amino acids: CASGLPTSGPQETQYF. For the CDR3, the DNA is TGTGCTAGTGGTTTGCCGACTAGCGGACCACAAGAGACCCAGTACTTC. This sequence joins TRBV12-5 and TRBJ2-5, with TRBD2 identical over 9 bases. Losses at the gene ends were 2 bases for V and 2 bases for J; bases not matched to a gene: 6. Germline CDR1 and CDR2: LGHNT and FRNRAP. This CDR3 spans 16 amino acids.

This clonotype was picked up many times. This CDR3 reads CASSLQTGGTEAFF. Here the CDR3 DNA reads TGCGCCAGCAGCCTTCAGACAGGGGGCACTGAAGCTTTCTTT. This chain links TRBV5-1 with TRBJ1-1, with 9 bases fitting TRBD1. Germline loops: CDR1 SGHRS, CDR2 YFSETQ. The trim removed 4 bases at V and 4 bases at J, leaving 5 bases unmatched. The CDR3 length is 14 residues.

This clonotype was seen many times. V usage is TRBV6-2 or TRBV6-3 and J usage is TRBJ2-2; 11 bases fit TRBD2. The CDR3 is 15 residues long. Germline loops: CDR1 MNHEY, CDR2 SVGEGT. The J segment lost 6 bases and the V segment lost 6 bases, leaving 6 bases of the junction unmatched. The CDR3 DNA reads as TGTGCCAGCAGGTCCCTAGCGGGAGGCCCCGGGGAGCTGTTTTTT. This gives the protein CASRSLAGGPGELFF.

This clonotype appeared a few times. The CDR3 nucleotides read TGTGCCAGCAGCACCCGGGGGGCCAGCCATGAGCAGTTCTTC. Translated, it gives CASSTRGASHEQFF. The chain employs TRBV7-2 and TRBJ2-1; maybe TRBD2 (7 bases). The CDR3 sequence is 14 residues long. Germline V lookup: CDR1 SGHTA, CDR2 FQGNSA. The V gene lost 5 bases and the J gene lost 8 bases, with 16 bases spanning the gap.

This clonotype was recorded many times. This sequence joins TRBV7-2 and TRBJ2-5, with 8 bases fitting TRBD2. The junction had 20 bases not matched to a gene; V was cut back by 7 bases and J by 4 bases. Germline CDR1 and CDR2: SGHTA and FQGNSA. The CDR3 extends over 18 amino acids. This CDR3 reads CASTSLSLGGRYGETQYF. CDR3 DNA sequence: TGTGCCAGCACCTCACTCTCACTGGGCGGGAGGTATGGAGAGACCCAGTACTTC.

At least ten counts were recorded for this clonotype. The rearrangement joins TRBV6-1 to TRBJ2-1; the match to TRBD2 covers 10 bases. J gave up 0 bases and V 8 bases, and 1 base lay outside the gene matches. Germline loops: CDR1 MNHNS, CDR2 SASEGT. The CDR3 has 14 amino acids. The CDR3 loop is CASLAGGSYNEQFF. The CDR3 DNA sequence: TGTGCCAGCTTAGCGGGAGGCTCCTACAATGAGCAGTTCTTC.

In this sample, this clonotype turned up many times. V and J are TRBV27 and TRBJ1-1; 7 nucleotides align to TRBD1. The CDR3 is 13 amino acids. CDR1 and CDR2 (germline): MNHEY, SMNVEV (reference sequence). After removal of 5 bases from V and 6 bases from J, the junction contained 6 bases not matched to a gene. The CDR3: CASSQGGFPEAFF. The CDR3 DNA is TGTGCCAGCAGTCAGGGGGGCTTCCCTGAAGCTTTCTTT.

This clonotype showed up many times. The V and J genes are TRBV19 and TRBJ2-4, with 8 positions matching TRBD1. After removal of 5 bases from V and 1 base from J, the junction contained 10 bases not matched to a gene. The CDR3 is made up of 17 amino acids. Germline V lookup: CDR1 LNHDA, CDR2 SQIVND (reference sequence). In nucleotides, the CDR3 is TGTGCCAGTAGTTCCCCACAGGGGGGAATGGCCAAAAACATTCAGTACTTC. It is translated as CASSSPQGGMAKNIQYF.

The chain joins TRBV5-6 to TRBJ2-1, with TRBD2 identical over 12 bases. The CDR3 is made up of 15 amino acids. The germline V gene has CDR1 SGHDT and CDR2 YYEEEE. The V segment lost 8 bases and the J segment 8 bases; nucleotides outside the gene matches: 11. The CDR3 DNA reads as TGTGCCAGGAGCCCCGGGACTAGCGGGTCCGATGAGCAGTTCTTC. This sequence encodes CARSPGTSGSDEQFF.

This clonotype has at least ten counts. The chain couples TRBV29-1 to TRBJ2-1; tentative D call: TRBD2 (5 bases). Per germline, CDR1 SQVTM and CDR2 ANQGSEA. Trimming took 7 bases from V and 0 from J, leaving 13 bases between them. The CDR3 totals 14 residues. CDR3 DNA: TGCAGCGCCGGCGGGCGGAGCTCCTACAATGAGCAGTTCTTC. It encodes CSAGGRSSYNEQFF.

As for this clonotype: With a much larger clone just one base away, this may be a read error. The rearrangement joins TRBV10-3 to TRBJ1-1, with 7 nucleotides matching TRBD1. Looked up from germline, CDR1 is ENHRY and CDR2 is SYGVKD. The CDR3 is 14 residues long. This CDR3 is CAISGQGVNSEAFF. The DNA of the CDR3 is TGTGCCATCAGTGGACAGGGCGTGAACTCTGAAGCTTTCTTT.

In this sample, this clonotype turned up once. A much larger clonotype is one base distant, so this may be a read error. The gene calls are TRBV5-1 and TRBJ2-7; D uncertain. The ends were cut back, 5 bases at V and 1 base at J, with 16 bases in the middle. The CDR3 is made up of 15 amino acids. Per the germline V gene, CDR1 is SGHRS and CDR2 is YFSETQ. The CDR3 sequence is CASRLIPIGSYEQYF. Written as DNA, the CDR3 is TGCGCCAGCAGACTGATCCCGATCGGGTCCTACGAGCAGTACTTC.

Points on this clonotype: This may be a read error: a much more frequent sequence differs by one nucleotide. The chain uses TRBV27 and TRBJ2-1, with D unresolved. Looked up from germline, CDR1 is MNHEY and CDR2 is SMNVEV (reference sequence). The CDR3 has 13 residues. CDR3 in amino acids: CVSSYTDYNEQFF. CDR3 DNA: TGTGTCAGCAGTTATACAGATTACAATGAGCAGTTCTTC.

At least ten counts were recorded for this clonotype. CDR3 bases: TGTGCCAGCAGCGTAGCTGGGATGCCCGGGGAGCTGTTTTTT. It is translated as CASSVAGMPGELFF. V and J are TRBV9 and TRBJ2-2; unclear D gene. The CDR3 totals 14 residues. Trimming removed 0 bases at V and 6 bases at J, with 9 bases between. CDR1 is SGDLS and CDR2 is YYNGEE in the germline V gene.